This entry lists 21 T cell receptor beta chains sequenced from one sample in a study of T cells in women clearing cervical HPV infection. Only in-frame clones appear in the TCRdb table, and some are missing; sequencing was by immunoSEQ multiplex PCR. Listed are about 12,000 clones; approximately 9.3% falls within the top ten. The sample was blood buffy coat. The origin of the receptors is a woman aged 18 to 75 with a cervical HPV16 infection that either progressed to CIN3+ or cleared (not recorded which).

For this clone: Sequencing ends 3 residues short of the CDR3 end; the germline J gene provides the rest. The V gene is TRBV30, the J gene TRBJ2-1; a weak D match, TRBD1 (6 bases). CDR3 length equals 12 residues. V was pared by 1 base and J by 6 bases, with 7 bases between. CDR1 and CDR2 from the germline V gene are GTSNPN and SVGIG (reference sequence). The part of the CDR3 DNA that was read is TGTGCCTGGAGTGAACAGGGCAATGAG. It encodes CAWSEQGNE. The complete CDR3 protein is CAWSEQGNEQFF.

CDR3 sequence: CASSLALRGEAFF. Incomplete CDR3 DNA: TGTGCCAGCAGCTTGGCCCTCAGGGGTGAA. The chain employs TRBV5-4 and TRBJ1-1; tentatively, D is TRBD1 (6 bases). Read sequence stops 3 residues before the CDR3 end, and the germline J gene provides the missing end. V lost 0 bases to trimming and J lost 7 bases, with 10 bases between them. Germline values: CDR1 SGHNT, CDR2 YYREEE (reference sequence). This CDR3 is 13 amino acids long. Using reference TRBV5-4 and TRBJ1-1 for the parts outside the CDR3, the full variable domain is ETGVTQSPTHLIKTRGQQVTLRCSSQSGHNTVSWYQQALGQGPQFIFQYYREEENGRGNFPPRFSGLQFPNYSSELNVNALELDDSALYLCASSLALRGEAFFGQGTRLTVV.

As regards this clone: The read gets to within 3 residues of the CDR3 end, and the germline J gene fills in the rest. The rearrangement joins TRBV5-1 to TRBJ1-3; 7 bases fit TRBD1. Trimming cost V 3 bases and J 1 base; bases outside gene matches: 7. This CDR3 comprises 16 residues. The germline V gene encodes CDR1 SGHRS and CDR2 YFSETQ. This chain's CDR3 is CASSYGQAGSGNTIYF. The CDR3 DNA, read in part, is TGCGCCAGCAGCTACGGACAGGCTGGTTCTGGAAACACC.

As to this clone: The CDR3 extends 3 residues past the end of the read, so its final part is completed from the germline J gene. V gene TRBV5-1 combines with J gene TRBJ2-6; 7 bases agree with TRBD1. Germline CDR1 SGHRS, CDR2 YFSETQ. The CDR3 consists of 17 residues. The trim removed 4 bases at V and 0 bases at J, leaving 7 bases unmatched. CDR3 sequence: CASSADRQSSGANVLTF. The sequenced CDR3 bases are TGCGCCAGCAGCGCGGACAGGCAAAGCTCTGGGGCCAACGTC.

To note about this clone: The read gets to within 3 residues of the CDR3 end, and the germline J gene fills in the rest. The V gene is TRBV5-1, the J gene TRBJ2-3, with TRBD2 identical over 10 bases. Germline V gene sequence: CDR1 SGHRS, CDR2 YFSETQ. Trimming took 4 bases from V and 4 from J; bases not matched to a gene: 9. CDR3 length equals 16 residues. The CDR3 loop reads CASSLGTSVTADTQYF. CDR3 DNA, as far as it was read: TGCGCCAGCAGCCTCGGGACTAGCGTGACCGCAGATACG.

The CDR3 protein is CASSLGLNTGELFF. The DNA read from the CDR3 is TGCGCCAGCAGCTTGGGACTGAACACCGGGGAG. The chain has TRBV5-1 and TRBJ2-2; no clear D gene. The read halts 3 residues ahead of the CDR3 end, with the missing end drawn from the germline J gene. Looked up from germline, CDR1 is SGHRS and CDR2 is YFSETQ. V lost 0 bases and J lost 1, with 4 bases in between. This CDR3 contains 14 residues.

Points on this clone: The CDR3 goes on 3 residues after the read ends, and that part is filled in from the germline J gene. V gene TRBV7-2 combines with J gene TRBJ2-3, with 13 bases matching TRBD2. The CDR3 runs 18 residues. The germline V gene encodes CDR1 SGHTA and CDR2 FQGNSA. The sequenced part of the CDR3 DNA is TGTGCCAGCAGCTTAGCGACTAGCGGGGGGATGTACCAAGAGACG. Translation: CASSLATSGGMYQET. The whole CDR3 protein is CASSLATSGGMYQETQYF. Together with reference TRBV7-2 and TRBJ2-3, the CDR3 gives the full variable domain: GAGVSQSPSNKVTEKGKDVELRCDPISGHTALYWYRQSLGQGLEFLIYFQGNSAPDKSGLPSDRFSAERTGGSVSTLTIQRTQQEDSAVYLCASSLATSGGMYQETQYFGPGTRLTVL.

In the case of this clone: The read halts 3 residues ahead of the CDR3 end, with the missing end drawn from the germline J gene. The chain is built from TRBV19 and TRBJ1-1; TRBD1 might be the D (6 bases). Trimming cost V 9 bases and J 0 bases, with 14 bases left between them. The germline V gene has CDR1 LNHDA and CDR2 SQIVND (reference sequence). The CDR3 totals 14 residues. The part of the CDR3 DNA that was read is TGTGCCAGCTCCCCCGGGACACTGAACACTGAA. This gives the protein CASSPGTLNTE. The entire CDR3 protein reads CASSPGTLNTEAFF. The full variable domain, with the rest looked up from reference TRBV19 and TRBJ1-1, is DGGITQSPKYLFRKEGQNVTLSCEQNLNHDAMYWYRQDPGQGLRLIYYSQIVNDFQKGDIAEGYSVSREKKESFPLTVTSAQKNPTAFYLCASSPGTLNTEAFFGQGTRLTVV.

According to its frequency, this clone is medium-sized. The missing CDR3 end, 3 residues past where the read stops, is filled in from the germline J gene. The chain combines TRBV6-2 or TRBV6-3 with TRBJ2-5; possibly TRBD2 for D (5 bases). V dropped 3 bases and J dropped 0 bases, with 11 bases sitting between them. Germline V CDR1 and CDR2: MNHEY, SVGEGT. This CDR3 is 15 amino acids long. The CDR3 DNA, read in part, is TGTGCCAGCAGTTATTTGCAGCGGTACCAAGAGACC. Translated, it gives CASSYLQRYQET. From start to end, the CDR3 is CASSYLQRYQETQYF.

On this clone: From the germline J gene comes the end of the CDR3, since the read stops 3 residues before it. The rearrangement links TRBV5-4 to TRBJ1-3; TRBD1 is a possible D gene (5 bases). CDR1 and CDR2 from the germline V gene are SGHNT and YYREEE (reference sequence). CDR3 length: 14 residues. Trimming removed 0 bases from V and 4 bases from J, with 8 bases in between. The CDR3 sequence: CASSLGGEGNTIYF. CDR3 bases read: TGTGCCAGCAGCTTGGGGGGCGAAGGAAACACC.

Notes on this clone: The read ends 3 residues early relative to the CDR3; the germline J gene fills the gap. The chain joins TRBV6-1 to TRBJ2-3; the D gene is possibly TRBD2 (7 bases). The CDR3 is made up of 17 amino acids. In germline, CDR1 is MNHNS, CDR2 SASEGT. The part of the CDR3 DNA that was read is TGTGCCAGCAGTGAAGCGTTTGCGGGGGCCGTAGGAGAGACG. As protein: CASSEAFAGAVGET. The CDR3 in full is CASSEAFAGAVGETQYF.

A note on this clone: The CDR3 is cut off 3 residues early in the read; its end comes from the germline J gene. The chain combines TRBV30 with TRBJ1-5, with no clear D. Trimming shortened V by 2 bases and J by 3 bases, and 8 bases separated the two germline ends. The CDR3 runs to 13 residues. Germline V gene sequence: CDR1 GTSNPN, CDR2 SVGIG (reference sequence). The sequenced CDR3 bases are TGTGCCTGGAGTAGGCACATCAATCAGCCC. Translation gives CAWSRHINQP. The full CDR3 protein is CAWSRHINQPQHF.

For this clone: The missing CDR3 end, 3 residues past where the read stops, is filled in from the germline J gene. The chain has TRBV5-4 and TRBJ1-3; TRBD1 agrees at 7 bases. V lost 5 bases and J lost 0; bases outside the gene matches: 5. There are 15 residues in the CDR3. Germline assignment: CDR1 SGHNT and CDR2 YYREEE (reference sequence). The CDR3 region is CASSRDSHSGNTIYF. The covered CDR3 bases are TGTGCCAGCAGTCGGGACAGCCACTCTGGAAACACC.

A note on this clone: The read finishes 3 residues shy of the CDR3 end, and the germline J gene is used to complete it. V is TRBV7-6 and J is TRBJ1-2; possible D gene TRBD1, 5 bases. This CDR3 contains 15 residues. Germline CDR1 and CDR2: SGHVS and FNYEAQ. V was trimmed by 1 base and J by 7 bases, leaving 16 bases between them. Partial CDR3 DNA: TGTGCCAGCAGCTTAGGCGGGGACCTCCAGGGTGGC. It is translated as CASSLGGDLQGG. From start to end, the CDR3 is CASSLGGDLQGGYTF.

In regard to this clone: Read coverage stops 3 residues before the CDR3 terminus; the germline J gene supplies the remainder. The chain joins TRBV5-5 to TRBJ1-6, with 8 bases fitting TRBD1. The CDR3 has 15 amino acids. Germline V gives CDR1 SGHKS, CDR2 YYEKEE (reference sequence). The CDR3 reads CASSPGLDREIPLHF. CDR3 DNA (partial): TGTGCCAGCAGCCCCGGTTTGGACAGGGAAATTCCC.

In regard to this clone: At one of its ends the junction is not consistent with the germline gene, which may arise from a read error. The DNA ends 3 residues before the CDR3 does, and the rest of the CDR3 is filled in from the germline J gene. The chain combines TRBV6-2 or TRBV6-3 with TRBJ2-7; TRBD1 agrees at 9 bases. The germline CDR1 and CDR2 sequences are MNHEY and SVGEGT. This CDR3 spans 16 amino acids. CDR3 DNA, as far as it was read: TGTGCCGGCAGTTCCCCCGGGACAGGGTCAACCTACGAG. Translating it yields CAGSSPGTGSTYE. The whole CDR3 sequence reads CAGSSPGTGSTYEQYF.

A remark on this clone: With the read ending 3 residues before the CDR3 end, the germline J gene is used to fill in that end. V is TRBV4-1 and J is TRBJ2-4, with 12 positions matching TRBD2. The V and J ends lost 4 bases and 6 bases, in that order; junction bases with no gene match: 4. Per germline, CDR1 MGHRA and CDR2 YSYEKL. This CDR3 is 15 amino acids long. The sequenced CDR3 bases are TGCGCCAGCAGCCCTAGCGGGGGGGTGGGAAACATT. Its translation: CASSPSGGVGNI. The CDR3 in its entirety is CASSPSGGVGNIQYF.

Of note for this clone: Read sequence stops 3 residues before the CDR3 end, and the germline J gene provides the missing end. The chain joins TRBV7-7 to TRBJ1-3; possibly TRBD1 for D (5 bases). Per the germline V gene, CDR1 is SSHAT and CDR2 is FNYEAQ (reference sequence). The CDR3 runs 13 residues. V was shortened by 5 bases and J by 2 bases, with 7 bases between the two germline ends. Incomplete CDR3 DNA: TGTGCCAGCAGCCAGGGTCCTGGAAACACC. Translated, it gives CASSQGPGNT. The whole CDR3 sequence is CASSQGPGNTIYF.

Details on this clone: The sequence runs out 3 residues before the end of the CDR3; the remainder is reconstructed from the germline J gene. The chain is built from TRBV2 and TRBJ2-1; D gene unclear. The CDR3 sequence is 14 residues long. From germline, CDR1 is SNHLY and CDR2 FYNNEI. V lost 1 base, J lost 3 bases, and 7 bases lay in between. The CDR3 protein is CASSEGPGYNEQFF. The sequenced CDR3 bases are TGTGCCAGCAGTGAAGGCCCGGGCTACAATGAG.

About this clone itself: The sequence runs out 3 residues before the end of the CDR3; the remainder is reconstructed from the germline J gene. This sequence joins TRBV20-1 and TRBJ2-7, with D possibly TRBD1 on 6 matching bases. This CDR3 is built from 15 residues. The germline V and J ends were trimmed by 5 bases and 0 bases, with 17 bases remaining between them. Per the germline V gene, CDR1 is DFQATT and CDR2 is SNEGSKA (reference sequence). The sequenced CDR3 bases are TGCAGTGCTGAGACCGGGACACTAAGCTCCTACGAG. This translates into CSAETGTLSSYE. The full CDR3 is CSAETGTLSSYEQYF.

As for this clone: The observed sequence ends 3 residues before the CDR3 terminus, with the missing tail filled in from the germline J gene. The chain has TRBV11-2 and TRBJ1-6, with a weak D call TRBD1 (5 bases). Germline CDR1 reads SGHAT; CDR2 reads FQNNGV. This CDR3 spans 15 amino acids. Trimming removed 2 bases at V and 6 bases at J, with 11 bases between. CDR3 DNA, as far as it was read: TGTGCCAGCAGCTTATCAGGGCTAAGTAATTCACCC. This codes for CASSLSGLSNSP. From start to end, the CDR3 is CASSLSGLSNSPLHF.